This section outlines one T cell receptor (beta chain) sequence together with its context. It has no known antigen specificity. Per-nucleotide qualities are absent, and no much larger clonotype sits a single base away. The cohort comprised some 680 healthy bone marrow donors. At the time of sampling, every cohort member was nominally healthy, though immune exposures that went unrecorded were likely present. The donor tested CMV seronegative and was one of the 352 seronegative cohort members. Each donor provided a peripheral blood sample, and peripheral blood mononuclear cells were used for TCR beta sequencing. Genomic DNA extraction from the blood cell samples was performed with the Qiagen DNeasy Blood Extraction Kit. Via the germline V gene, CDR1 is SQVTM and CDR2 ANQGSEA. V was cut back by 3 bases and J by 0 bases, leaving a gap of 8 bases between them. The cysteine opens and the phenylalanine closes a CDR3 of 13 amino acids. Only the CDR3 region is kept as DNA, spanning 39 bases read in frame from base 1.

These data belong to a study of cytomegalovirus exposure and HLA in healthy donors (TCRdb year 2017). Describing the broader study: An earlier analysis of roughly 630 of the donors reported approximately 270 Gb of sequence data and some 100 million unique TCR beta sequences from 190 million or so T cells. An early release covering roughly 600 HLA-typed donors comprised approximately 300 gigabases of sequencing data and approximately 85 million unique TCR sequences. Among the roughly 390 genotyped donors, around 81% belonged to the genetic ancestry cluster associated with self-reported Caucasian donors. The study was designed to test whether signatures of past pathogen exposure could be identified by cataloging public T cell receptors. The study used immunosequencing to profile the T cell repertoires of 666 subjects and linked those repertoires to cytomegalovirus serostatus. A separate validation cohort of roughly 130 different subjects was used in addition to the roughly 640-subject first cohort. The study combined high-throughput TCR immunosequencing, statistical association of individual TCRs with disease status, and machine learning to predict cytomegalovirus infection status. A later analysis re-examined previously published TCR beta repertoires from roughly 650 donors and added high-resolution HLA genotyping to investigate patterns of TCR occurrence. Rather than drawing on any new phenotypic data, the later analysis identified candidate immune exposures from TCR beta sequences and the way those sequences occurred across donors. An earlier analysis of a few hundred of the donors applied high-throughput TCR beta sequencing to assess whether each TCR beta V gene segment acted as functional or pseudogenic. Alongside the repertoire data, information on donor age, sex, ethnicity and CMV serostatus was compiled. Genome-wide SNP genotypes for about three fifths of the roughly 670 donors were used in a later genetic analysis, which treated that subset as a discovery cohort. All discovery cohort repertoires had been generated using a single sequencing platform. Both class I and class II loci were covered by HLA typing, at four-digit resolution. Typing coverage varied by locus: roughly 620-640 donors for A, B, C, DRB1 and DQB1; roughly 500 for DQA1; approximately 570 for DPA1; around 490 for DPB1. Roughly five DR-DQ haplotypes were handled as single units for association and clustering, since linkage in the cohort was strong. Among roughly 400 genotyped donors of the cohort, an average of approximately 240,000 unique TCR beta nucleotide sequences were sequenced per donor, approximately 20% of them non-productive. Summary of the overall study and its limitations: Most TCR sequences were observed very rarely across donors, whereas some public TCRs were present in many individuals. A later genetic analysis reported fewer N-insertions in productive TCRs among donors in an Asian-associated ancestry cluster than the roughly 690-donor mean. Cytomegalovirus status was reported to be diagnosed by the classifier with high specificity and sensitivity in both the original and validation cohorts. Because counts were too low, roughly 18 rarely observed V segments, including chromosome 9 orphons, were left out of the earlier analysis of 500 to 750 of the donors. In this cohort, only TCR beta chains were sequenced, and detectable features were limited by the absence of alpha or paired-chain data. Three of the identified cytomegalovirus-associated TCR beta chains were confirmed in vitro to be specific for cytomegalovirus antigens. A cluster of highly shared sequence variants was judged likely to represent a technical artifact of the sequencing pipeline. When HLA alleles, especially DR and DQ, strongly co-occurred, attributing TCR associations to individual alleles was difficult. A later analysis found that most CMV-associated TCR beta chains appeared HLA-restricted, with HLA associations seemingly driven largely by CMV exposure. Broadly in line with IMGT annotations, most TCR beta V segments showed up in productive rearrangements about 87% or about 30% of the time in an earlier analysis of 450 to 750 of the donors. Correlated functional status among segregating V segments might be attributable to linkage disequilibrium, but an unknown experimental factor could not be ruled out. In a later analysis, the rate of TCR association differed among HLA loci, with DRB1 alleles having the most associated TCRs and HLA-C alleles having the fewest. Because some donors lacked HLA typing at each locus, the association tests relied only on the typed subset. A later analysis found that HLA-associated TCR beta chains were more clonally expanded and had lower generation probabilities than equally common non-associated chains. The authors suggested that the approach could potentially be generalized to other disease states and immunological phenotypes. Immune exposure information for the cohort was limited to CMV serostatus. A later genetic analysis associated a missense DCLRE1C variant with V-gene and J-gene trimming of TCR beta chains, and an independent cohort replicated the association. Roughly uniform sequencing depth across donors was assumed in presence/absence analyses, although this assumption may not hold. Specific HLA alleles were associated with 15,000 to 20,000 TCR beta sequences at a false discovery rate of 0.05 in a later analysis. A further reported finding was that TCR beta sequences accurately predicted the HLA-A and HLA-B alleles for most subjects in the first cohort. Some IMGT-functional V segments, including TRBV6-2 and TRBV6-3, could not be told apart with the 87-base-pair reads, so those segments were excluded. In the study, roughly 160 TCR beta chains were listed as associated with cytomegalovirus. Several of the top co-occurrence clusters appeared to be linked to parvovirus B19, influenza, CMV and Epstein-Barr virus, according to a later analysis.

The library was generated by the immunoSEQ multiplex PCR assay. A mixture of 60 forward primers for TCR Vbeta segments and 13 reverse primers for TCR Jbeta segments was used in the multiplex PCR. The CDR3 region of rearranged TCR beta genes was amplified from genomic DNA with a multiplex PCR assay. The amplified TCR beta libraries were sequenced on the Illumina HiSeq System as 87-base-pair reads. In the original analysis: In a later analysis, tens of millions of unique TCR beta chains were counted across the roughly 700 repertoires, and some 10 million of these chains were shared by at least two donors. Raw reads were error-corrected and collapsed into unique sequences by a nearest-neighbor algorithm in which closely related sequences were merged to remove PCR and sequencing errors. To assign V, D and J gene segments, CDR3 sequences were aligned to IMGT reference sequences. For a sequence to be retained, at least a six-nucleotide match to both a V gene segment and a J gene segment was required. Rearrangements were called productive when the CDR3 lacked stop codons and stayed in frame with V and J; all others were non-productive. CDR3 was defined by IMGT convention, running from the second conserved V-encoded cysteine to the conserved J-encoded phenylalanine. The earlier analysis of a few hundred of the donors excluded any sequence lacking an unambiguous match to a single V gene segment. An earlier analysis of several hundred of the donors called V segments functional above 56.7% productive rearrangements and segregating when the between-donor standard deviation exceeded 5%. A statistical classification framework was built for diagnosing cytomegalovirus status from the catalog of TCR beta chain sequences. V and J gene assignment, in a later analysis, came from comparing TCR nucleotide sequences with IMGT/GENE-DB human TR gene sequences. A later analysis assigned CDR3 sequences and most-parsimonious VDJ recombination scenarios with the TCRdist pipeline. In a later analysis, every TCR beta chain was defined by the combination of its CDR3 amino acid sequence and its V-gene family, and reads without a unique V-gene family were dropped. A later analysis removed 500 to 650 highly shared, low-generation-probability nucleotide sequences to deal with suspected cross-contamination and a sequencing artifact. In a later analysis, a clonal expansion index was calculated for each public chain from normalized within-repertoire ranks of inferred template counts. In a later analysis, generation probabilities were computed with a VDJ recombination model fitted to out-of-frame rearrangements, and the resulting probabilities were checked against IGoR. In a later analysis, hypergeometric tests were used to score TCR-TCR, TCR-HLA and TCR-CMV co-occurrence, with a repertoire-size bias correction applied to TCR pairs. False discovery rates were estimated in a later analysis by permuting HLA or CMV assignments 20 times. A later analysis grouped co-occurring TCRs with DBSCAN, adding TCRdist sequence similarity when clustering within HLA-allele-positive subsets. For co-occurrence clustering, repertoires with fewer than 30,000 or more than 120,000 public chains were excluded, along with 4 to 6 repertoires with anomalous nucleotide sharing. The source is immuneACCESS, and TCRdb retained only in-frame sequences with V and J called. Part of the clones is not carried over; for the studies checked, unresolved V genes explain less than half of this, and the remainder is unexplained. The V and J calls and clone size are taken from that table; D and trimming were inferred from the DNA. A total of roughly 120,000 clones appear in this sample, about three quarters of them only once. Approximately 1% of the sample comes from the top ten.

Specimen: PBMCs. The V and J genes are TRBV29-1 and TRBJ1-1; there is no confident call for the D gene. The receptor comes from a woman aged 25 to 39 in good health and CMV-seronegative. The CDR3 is CSVERPLNTEAFF. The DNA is TGCAGCGTTGAGAGGCCGCTGAACACTGAAGCTTTCTTT.